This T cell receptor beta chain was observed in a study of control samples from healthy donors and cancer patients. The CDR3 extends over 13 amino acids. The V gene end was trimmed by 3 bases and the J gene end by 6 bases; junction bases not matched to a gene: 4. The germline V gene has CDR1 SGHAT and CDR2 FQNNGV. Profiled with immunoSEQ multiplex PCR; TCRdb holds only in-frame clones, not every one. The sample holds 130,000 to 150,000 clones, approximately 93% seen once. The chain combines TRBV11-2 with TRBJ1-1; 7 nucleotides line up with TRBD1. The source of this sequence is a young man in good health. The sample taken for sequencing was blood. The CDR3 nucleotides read TGTGCCAGCAGCTTGACAGGGAGGGCTGAAGCTTTCTTT. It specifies CASSLTGRAEAFF.